This T cell receptor beta chain was captured by sequencing in a study of blood T cell repertoires in COVID-19. As for the study in general: Samples of COVID-19 (acute and convalescent) were obtained from the United States, Italy and Spain. Sources were T cells, B-cell-depleted T cells, or PBMCs; the material itself was cDNA or gDNA.

Per the authors' pipeline: Estimated nucleated cell counts came from reference gene primer amplification. Some clones are missing from TCRdb's copy, which holds only in-frame ones; the method was immunoSEQ multiplex PCR. That table supplies the V and J calls and clone size; D and trimming were determined from the DNA. The profile shows 100,000 or so clones, about four fifths of them singletons. The clonotype was recovered from a human donor in a cohort sampled during active COVID-19. Sequencing used peripheral blood.

The chain's CDR3 is CASSYSLQGGAYEQYF. The CDR3 bases are TGTGCCAGCAGTTACTCACTACAGGGGGGAGCCTACGAGCAGTACTTC. This rearrangement joins TRBV6-5 to TRBJ2-7; 8 nucleotides align to TRBD1. This CDR3 region has 16 residues. From germline, CDR1 is MNHEY and CDR2 SVGAGI. Trimming took 0 bases from V and 2 from J; bases not matched to a gene: 6.